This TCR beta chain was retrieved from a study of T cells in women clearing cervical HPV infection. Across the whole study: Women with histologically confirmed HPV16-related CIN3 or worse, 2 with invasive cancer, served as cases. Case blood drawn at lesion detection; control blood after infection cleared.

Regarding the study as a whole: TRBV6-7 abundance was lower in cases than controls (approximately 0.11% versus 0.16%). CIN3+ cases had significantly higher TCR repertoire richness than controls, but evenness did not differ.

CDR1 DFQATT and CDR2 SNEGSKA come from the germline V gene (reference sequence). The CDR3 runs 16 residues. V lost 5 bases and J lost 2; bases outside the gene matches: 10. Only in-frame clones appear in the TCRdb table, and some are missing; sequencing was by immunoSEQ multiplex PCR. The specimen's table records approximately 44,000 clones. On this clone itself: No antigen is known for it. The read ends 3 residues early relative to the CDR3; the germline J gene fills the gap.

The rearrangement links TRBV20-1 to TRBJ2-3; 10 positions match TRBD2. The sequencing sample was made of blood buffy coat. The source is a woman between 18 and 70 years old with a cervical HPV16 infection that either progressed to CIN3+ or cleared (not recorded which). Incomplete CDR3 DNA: TGCAGTGCTGGATCGTGGACTAGCGGAGACACAGATACG. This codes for CSAGSWTSGDTDT. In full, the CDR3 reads CSAGSWTSGDTDTQYF.